The 19 T cell receptor beta chains below come from one sample, sequenced in a study of T cell repertoires in cytomegalovirus infection. Antigens of these TCRs are unknown. Each CDR3 protein gets one entry after TCRdb re-called the reads with MiXCR. The sample lists under 150,000 distinct CDR3 sequences; 30% were seen once. The input for sequencing was CD8+ T cells from cultured PBMCs, taken from culture after CMV antigen stimulation. The receptor set was obtained from a human donor in good health (CMV status not recorded). Some clones in this sample may be carry-over from other donors' samples.

Ten or more counts support this clonotype. The chain employs TRBV27 and TRBJ2-7, with no clear D. The V end lost 2 bases, the J end lost 0 bases, and 11 bases lay between the germline ends. The germline CDR1 and CDR2 sequences are MNHEY and SMNVEV (reference sequence). The CDR3 loop spans 15 amino acids. The CDR3 region has the DNA TGTGCCAGCAGTTTAGCCAGCCGGAACTCCTACGAGCAGTACTTC. It specifies CASSLASRNSYEQYF.

This clonotype was detected a few times. The chain combines TRBV6-1 with TRBJ2-1, with TRBD2 matching over 11 bases. Unmatched junction bases numbered 6, after V lost 8 bases and J lost 3 bases. Germline V gives CDR1 MNHNS, CDR2 SASEGT. The CDR3 is 15 residues long. The CDR3 loop reads CASVSTSGGYNEQFF. The CDR3 region has the DNA TGTGCCAGCGTCTCCACTAGCGGGGGCTACAATGAGCAGTTCTTC.

The CDR3 spells CASSIDGTTGVKGNSPLHF. The CDR3 DNA reads as TGTGCCAGTAGTATAGATGGGACTACAGGGGTGAAGGGAAATTCACCCCTCCACTTT. V is TRBV19 and J is TRBJ1-6, with 7 bases matching TRBD1. Germline V CDR1 and CDR2: LNHDA, SQIVND (reference sequence). The CDR3 is 19 amino acids. Trimming cost V 0 bases and J 7 bases; bases outside gene matches: 15.

This clonotype was recorded at least ten times. J is TRBJ2-3 and V is TRBV4-1, with a weak D call TRBD2 (6 bases). Trimming removed 1 base from V and 0 bases from J, with 11 bases in between. The CDR3 spans 16 residues. Per germline, CDR1 MGHRA and CDR2 YSYEKL. CDR3 loop: CASSQVLAPSTDTQYF. CDR3 in DNA: TGCGCCAGCAGCCAAGTGCTAGCGCCTAGCACAGATACGCAGTATTTT.

This sequence joins TRBV28 and TRBJ2-2; a weak D match, TRBD2 (7 bases). The CDR3 is made up of 15 amino acids. From germline, CDR1 is MDHEN and CDR2 SYDVKM. V was shortened by 8 bases and J by 0 bases, with 13 bases between the two germline ends. CDR3 nucleotide sequence: TGTGCCAGCTTAGAAGGGGGGGCGAACACCGGGGAGCTGTTTTTT. Amino acid sequence: CASLEGGANTGELFF.

This clonotype was recorded at least ten times. The V call is TRBV7-2, the J call TRBJ1-1; unclear D gene. Germline loops: CDR1 SGHTA, CDR2 FQGNSA. This CDR3 has 13 amino acids. Trimming removed 0 bases at V and 6 bases at J, with 8 bases between. The CDR3 DNA reads TGTGCCAGCAGCTTAGCGGGAAGCCCTGAAGCTTTCTTT. It encodes CASSLAGSPEAFF.

The chain combines TRBV19 with TRBJ1-2, with D tentatively TRBD1 (5 bases). The CDR3 length is 17 residues. Per germline, CDR1 LNHDA and CDR2 SQIVND (reference sequence). V dropped 3 bases and J dropped 5 bases, with 22 bases sitting between them. The CDR3 DNA is TGTGCCAGTAGTATCGGCCTCCCGGGGCTAGTTGGATATGGCTACACCTTC. Encoded protein: CASSIGLPGLVGYGYTF.

For the CDR3, the DNA is TGTGCCAGCAGCTTCGAGGACAGGCAACCCTACAATGAGCAGTTCTTC. Its protein product is CASSFEDRQPYNEQFF. The V call is TRBV7-6, the J call TRBJ2-1; 7 bases line up with TRBD1. J lost 2 bases, V lost 3 bases, and 7 bases had no gene match. This CDR3 has 16 residues. From germline, CDR1 is SGHVS and CDR2 FNYEAQ.

The chain carries TRBV2 and TRBJ1-2, with D perhaps matching TRBD1 (6 bases). Trimming took 6 bases from V and 2 from J, leaving 16 bases between them. The germline V gene has CDR1 SNHLY and CDR2 FYNNEI. CDR3 length equals 15 residues. As DNA, the CDR3 is TGTGCCAGCAGCCCCCCGGACAGCTTAAACTATGGCTACACCTTC. Its protein product is CASSPPDSLNYGYTF.

This clonotype has at least ten counts. The chain combines TRBV18 with TRBJ1-1; 9 bases are a match to TRBD1. Per germline, CDR1 KGHSH and CDR2 LQKENI. The CDR3 extends over 16 amino acids. The V and J ends lost 4 bases and 0 bases, in that order; junction bases with no gene match: 6. The CDR3 sequence is CASSRGQGTLNTEAFF. The CDR3 DNA sequence: TGTGCCAGCTCACGGGGACAGGGAACGTTGAACACTGAAGCTTTCTTT.

V gene TRBV19 combines with J gene TRBJ1-1; 7 bases are shared with TRBD1. The CDR3 extends over 13 amino acids. V shed 4 bases and J 7 bases; nucleotides not matched to a gene: 6. Germline CDR1 reads LNHDA; CDR2 reads SQIVND (reference sequence). The CDR3 DNA reads as TGTGCCAGTAGTAATGCCGGGACAGATGAAGCTTTCTTT. Its translation is CASSNAGTDEAFF.

This clonotype was seen many times. The CDR3 sequence: CASSLAVQAVLADTQYF. The CDR3 DNA sequence: TGTGCCAGCAGCTTAGCGGTCCAGGCGGTATTGGCAGATACGCAGTATTTT. V usage is TRBV7-2 and J usage is TRBJ2-3; no definite D call. Between the trimmed V and J ends, which lost 0 bases and 4 bases, there was a span of 17 bases. Per the germline V gene, CDR1 is SGHTA and CDR2 is FQGNSA. The CDR3 has 17 residues.

CDR3 bases: TGTGCCAGCAGTTACAGTACTAGCGGGGCGGGGGAGCAGTACTTC. It codes for CASSYSTSGAGEQYF. This chain uses TRBV6-5 with TRBJ2-7, with TRBD2 identical over 10 bases. This CDR3 is 15 amino acids long. Germline assignment: CDR1 MNHEY and CDR2 SVGAGI. J was trimmed by 7 bases and V by 2 bases; bases with no gene match: 8.

This clonotype was seen only a few times. This chain uses TRBV4-1 with TRBJ2-2, with a possible D match to TRBD2 (6 bases). V lost 4 bases, J lost 4 bases, and 19 bases lay in between. The CDR3 has 17 amino acids. Germline V gene sequence: CDR1 MGHRA, CDR2 YSYEKL. The CDR3 loop is CASSLLSGEGSTGELFF. CDR3 sequence (DNA): TGCGCCAGCAGCCTGCTGTCGGGGGAAGGGAGCACCGGGGAGCTGTTTTTT.

This clonotype was seen a few times. This sequence joins TRBV7-9 and TRBJ2-2, with TRBD1 matching over 8 bases. The V gene's germline CDR1 is SEHNR and CDR2 FQNEAQ (reference sequence). CDR3 length equals 15 residues. The trim removed 4 bases at V and 3 bases at J, leaving 4 bases unmatched. CDR3 nucleotide sequence: TGTGCCAGCAGCTCCTCGGGACAGGACACCGGGGAGCTGTTTTTT. Its translation: CASSSSGQDTGELFF.

CDR3 in amino acids: CASSQTGVQNEAFF. The CDR3 nucleotides are TGCGCCAGCAGTCAGACAGGAGTACAAAATGAAGCTTTCTTT. The genes are TRBV5-1 and TRBJ1-1; D is perhaps TRBD1 (6 bases). This CDR3 region has 14 residues. Germline CDR1 is SGHRS and CDR2 is YFSETQ. The germline V and J ends were trimmed by 5 bases and 7 bases, with 18 bases remaining between them.

V and J are TRBV28 and TRBJ2-3; a possible D gene is TRBD1 (6 bases). Between the trimmed V and J ends, which lost 1 base and 0 bases, there was a span of 11 bases. Germline V CDR1 and CDR2: MDHEN, SYDVKM. This CDR3 is built from 16 residues. Written as DNA, the CDR3 is TGTGCCAGCAGTTTATACCCGGACAGAAGCACAGATACGCAGTATTTT. This codes for CASSLYPDRSTDTQYF.

In its sample, this clonotype was seen a few times. The rearrangement uses TRBV5-6 and TRBJ2-5, with 10 bases fitting TRBD2. CDR1 and CDR2 from the germline V gene are SGHDT and YYEEEE. With V trimmed by 5 bases and J by 5 bases, 9 bases remained unmatched. This CDR3 is 15 amino acids long. CDR3 amino acids: CASRNERGGGETQYF. DNA of the CDR3: TGTGCCAGCAGGAACGAGCGGGGGGGTGGGGAGACCCAGTACTTC.

The J gene is TRBJ2-3, the V gene TRBV4-3; TRBD1 might be the D (5 bases). CDR3 length: 16 residues. Deletions cut 1 base from V and 4 bases from J, with 15 bases between. Germline CDR1 is LGHNA and CDR2 is YSLEER. The CDR3 sequence: CASSQVGQGDADTQYF. The CDR3 DNA reads TGCGCCAGCAGCCAAGTAGGGCAGGGTGATGCAGATACGCAGTATTTT.